This T cell receptor (beta chain) stems from a study of blood T cells in healthy people across ages. V shed 2 bases and J shed 0 bases, with 11 bases lying between them. This CDR3 comprises 15 residues. The germline CDR1 and CDR2 sequences are MDHEN and SYDVKM. There were healthy Caucasian individuals from Russia, aged about 6 to 100, serving as donors. This clonotype has more than one count but fewer than ten. Together with a sample-barcoded 5' primer, a J-beta primer mix was included in a second PCR lasting roughly 6 to 12 cycles. Each sample yielded at least 2.5 million CDR3-containing paired-end reads. TCRdb reprocessed the 5' RACE reads with MiXCR, giving one entry per CDR3 protein. The sample holds hundreds of thousands of distinct CDR3 sequences, around two fifths seen once.

Sequencing used blood. The receptor's source is a man older than 75 in good health. The genes are TRBV28 and TRBJ2-7; weak D call: TRBD2 (5 bases). The CDR3 here is CASSLSGLSSYEQYF. DNA for the CDR3: TGTGCCAGCAGTTTAAGCGGTTTGAGCTCCTACGAGCAGTACTTC.